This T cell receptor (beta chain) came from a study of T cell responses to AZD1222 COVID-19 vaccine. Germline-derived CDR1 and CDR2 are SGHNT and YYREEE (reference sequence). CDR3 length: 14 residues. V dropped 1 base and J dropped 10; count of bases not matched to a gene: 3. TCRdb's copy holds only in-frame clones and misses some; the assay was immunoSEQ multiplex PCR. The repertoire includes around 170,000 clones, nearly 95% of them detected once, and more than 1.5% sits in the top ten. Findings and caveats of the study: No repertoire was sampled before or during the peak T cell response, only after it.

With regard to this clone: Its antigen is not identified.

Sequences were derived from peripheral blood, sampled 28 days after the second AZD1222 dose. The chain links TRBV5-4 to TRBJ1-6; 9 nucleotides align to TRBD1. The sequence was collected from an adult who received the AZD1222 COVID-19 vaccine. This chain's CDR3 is CASSLTGGASPLHF. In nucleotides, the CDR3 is TGTGCCAGCAGCTTGACAGGGGGCGCCTCACCCCTCCACTTT.